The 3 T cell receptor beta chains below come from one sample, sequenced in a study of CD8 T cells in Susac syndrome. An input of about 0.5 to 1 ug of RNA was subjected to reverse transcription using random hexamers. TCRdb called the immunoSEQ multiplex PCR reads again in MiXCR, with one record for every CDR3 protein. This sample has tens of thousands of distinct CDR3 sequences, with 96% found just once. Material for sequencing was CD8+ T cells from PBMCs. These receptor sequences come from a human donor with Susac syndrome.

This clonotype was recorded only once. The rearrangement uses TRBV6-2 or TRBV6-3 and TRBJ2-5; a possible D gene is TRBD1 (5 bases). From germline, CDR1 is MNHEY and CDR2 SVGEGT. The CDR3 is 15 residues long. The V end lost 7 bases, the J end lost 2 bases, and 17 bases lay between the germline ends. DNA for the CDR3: TGTGCCAGCATTGGGGAACGACAGATACAAGAGACCCAGTACTTC. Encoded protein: CASIGERQIQETQYF.

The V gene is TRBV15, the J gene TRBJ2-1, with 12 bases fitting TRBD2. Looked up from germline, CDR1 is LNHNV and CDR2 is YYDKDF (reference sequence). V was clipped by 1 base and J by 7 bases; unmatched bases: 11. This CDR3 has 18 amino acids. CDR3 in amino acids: CATSRVTSGGPTGNEQFF. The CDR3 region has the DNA TGTGCCACCAGCAGAGTAACTAGCGGGGGGCCTACAGGGAATGAGCAGTTCTTC.

CDR3 sequence: CSIGGEGTMDEQFF. CDR3 bases: TGCAGCATCGGTGGAGAGGGGACTATGGATGAGCAGTTCTTC. This chain uses TRBV29-1 with TRBJ2-1, with 7 bases aligning to TRBD2. The V gene's germline CDR1 is SQVTM and CDR2 ANQGSEA. The CDR3 is 14 residues long. The J segment lost 8 bases and the V segment lost 8 bases, leaving 15 bases of the junction unmatched.